The clone carrying this T cell receptor (beta chain) appeared a few times. This sample stems from a study of T-cell reconstitution after alpha-beta-depleted transplantation in children. V was trimmed by 4 bases and J by 14 bases, leaving 16 bases between them. Germline values: CDR1 SGHRS, CDR2 YFSETQ. This CDR3 spans 13 amino acids. Preparing the TCRbeta library involved the use of unique molecular identifiers. A single record per CDR3 protein comes from TCRdb applying MiXCR to the PCR reads. The sample records approximately 640,000 distinct CDR3 sequences, roughly 17% being singletons. The sequencing used PBMCs from the stem cell graft donor, collected from the stem cell graft. The TCR originated in a human donor who donated a stem cell graft to a child with acute myeloid leukemia. V gene TRBV5-1 combines with J gene TRBJ1-6; TRBD1 is a possible D gene (6 bases). The CDR3 reads CASSLWTASSLHF. CDR3 sequence (DNA): TGCGCCAGCAGCCTGTGGACAGCGTCGTCCCTCCACTTT.